Listed below are T cell receptor beta chains from one sample, sequenced in a study of cytomegalovirus exposure and HLA in healthy donors. Method: immunoSEQ multiplex PCR; TCRdb's copy keeps in-frame clones and lacks some. In the table there are roughly 330,000 clones, roughly nine tenths of which are singletons. The specimen sequenced was PBMCs. Source of these receptors: a woman between 25 and 40 years old in good health and CMV-seropositive. CDR3s include the opening cysteine and the closing phenylalanine or tryptophan. D genes are given only for firm matches. Size tells how often a clone was seen (once, few, many) or the class of an expanded clone, and some rows leave it out.

J: TRBJ1-4; V: TRBV7-9; size: -; D: -; CDR3: CASSSWGTNEKLFF; DNA: TGTGCCAGCTCTTCGTGGGGGACTAATGAAAAACTGTTTTTT
J: TRBJ1-2; V: TRBV4-3; size: -; D: -; CDR3: CASSQERGTGYTF; DNA: TGCGCCAGCAGCCAAGAAAGGGGGACTGGCTACACCTTC
J: TRBJ2-1; V: TRBV7-6; size: -; D: -; CDR3: CASSADVPGLQFF; DNA: TGTGCCAGCAGCGCAGACGTCCCGGGACTGCAGTTCTTC
J: TRBJ1-2; V: TRBV6-1; size: -; D: -; CDR3: CASSEDSSHYGYTF; DNA: TGTGCCAGCAGTGAGGACAGCTCTCACTATGGCTACACCTTC
J: TRBJ2-1; V: TRBV11-2; size: -; D: -; CDR3: CASSFGISASSYNEQFF; DNA: TGTGCCAGCAGCTTTGGGATTAGCGCGAGCTCCTACAATGAGCAGTTCTTC
J: TRBJ2-7; V: TRBV28; size: -; D: TRBD1; CDR3: CASRGTGATYEQYF; DNA: TGTGCCAGCAGGGGGACAGGGGCAACCTACGAGCAGTACTTC
J: TRBJ2-7; V: TRBV4-2; size: -; D: TRBD2; CDR3: CASSQEGPGTSGSYEQYF; DNA: TGTGCCAGCAGCCAAGAAGGCCCGGGGACTAGCGGATCCTACGAGCAGTACTTC
J: TRBJ2-3; V: TRBV14; size: -; D: -; CDR3: CASSPNGARVQDTQYF; DNA: TGTGCCAGCAGCCCCAACGGGGCCCGAGTTCAAGATACGCAGTATTTT
J: TRBJ2-2; V: TRBV4-3; size: -; D: TRBD1; CDR3: CASSQEGTANTGELFF; DNA: TGCGCCAGCAGCCAAGAGGGGACAGCGAACACCGGGGAGCTGTTTTTT
J: TRBJ2-7; V: TRBV7-9; size: -; D: -; CDR3: CASSPGFEQYF; DNA: TGTGCCAGCAGCCCAGGGTTCGAGCAGTACTTC
J: TRBJ2-5; V: TRBV10-1; size: -; D: TRBD2; CDR3: CASSVGLAPGTQYF; DNA: TGCGCCAGCAGTGTCGGACTAGCACCCGGAACCCAGTACTTC
J: TRBJ2-5; V: TRBV11-2; size: once; D: TRBD2; CDR3: CASGGDPQETQYF; DNA: TGTGCCAGCGGGGGGGACCCTCAAGAGACCCAGTACTTC
J: TRBJ2-3; V: TRBV29-1; size: -; D: TRBD2; CDR3: CSVGGGSSTDTQYF; DNA: TGCAGCGTTGGGGGGGGATCTAGCACAGATACGCAGTATTTT
J: TRBJ2-3; V: TRBV5-1; size: -; D: -; CDR3: CASSLGGTGADTQYF; DNA: TGCGCCAGCAGCTTAGGCGGGACGGGAGCAGATACGCAGTATTTT
J: TRBJ2-7; V: TRBV13; size: -; D: TRBD1; CDR3: CASSYRTGMNYEQYF; DNA: TGTGCCAGCAGCTATCGGACAGGGATGAACTACGAGCAGTACTTC
J: TRBJ2-7; V: TRBV28; size: once; D: TRBD1; CDR3: CASTILKGTGSYEQYF; DNA: TGTGCCAGCACTATCTTGAAAGGGACAGGCTCCTACGAGCAGTACTTC
J: TRBJ1-2; V: TRBV18; size: -; D: -; CDR3: CASSPKGGYGYTF; DNA: TGTGCCAGCTCACCGAAGGGAGGCTATGGCTACACCTTC
J: TRBJ2-7; V: TRBV23-1; size: -; D: -; CDR3: CASSQCVYDPPLAYEQYF; DNA: TGCGCCAGCAGTCAATGCGTGTATGACCCGCCACTAGCCTACGAGCAGTACTTC
J: TRBJ2-7; V: TRBV9; size: -; D: TRBD2; CDR3: CASSSVPPGTSGPYEQYF; DNA: TGTGCCAGCAGCTCCGTACCCCCTGGGACTAGCGGTCCCTACGAGCAGTACTTC
J: TRBJ1-1; V: TRBV6-1; size: -; D: TRBD1; CDR3: CASSVDRGITEAFF; DNA: TGTGCCAGCAGTGTGGACAGGGGTATCACTGAAGCTTTCTTT
J: TRBJ2-4; V: TRBV2; size: once; D: -; CDR3: CASRGTQNIQYF; DNA: TGTGCCAGCAGGGGGACTCAAAACATTCAGTACTTC
J: TRBJ2-7; V: TRBV7-2; size: -; D: -; CDR3: CASSLLREQYF; DNA: TGTGCCAGCAGCTTACTCCGCGAGCAGTACTTC
J: TRBJ1-1; V: TRBV5-4; size: -; D: -; CDR3: CASTLDGGDTEAFF; DNA: TGTGCCAGCACCCTGGATGGGGGAGACACTGAAGCTTTCTTT
J: TRBJ2-6; V: TRBV2; size: -; D: -; CDR3: CASARQTSGANVLTF; DNA: TGTGCCAGCGCTCGACAAACCTCTGGGGCCAACGTCCTGACTTTC
J: TRBJ1-1; V: TRBV18; size: -; D: -; CDR3: CASSQYRVEAEAFF; DNA: TGTGCCAGCTCACAATACAGGGTCGAAGCTGAAGCTTTCTTT
J: TRBJ2-7; V: TRBV19; size: -; D: TRBD2; CDR3: CASSILGTTYEQYF; DNA: TGTGCCAGTAGTATCCTAGGGACTACCTACGAGCAGTACTTC
J: TRBJ2-7; V: TRBV6-5; size: -; D: -; CDR3: CASTSDPPYEQYF; DNA: TGTGCCAGCACTTCGGACCCGCCTTACGAGCAGTACTTC
J: TRBJ2-1; V: TRBV7-2; size: -; D: -; CDR3: CASSLLDEQFF; DNA: TGTGCCAGCAGCTTACTGGATGAGCAGTTCTTC
J: TRBJ1-2; V: TRBV12-5; size: -; D: TRBD1; CDR3: CASGFERQGLRPGYTF; DNA: TGTGCTAGTGGTTTTGAACGACAGGGATTAAGGCCTGGCTACACCTTC
J: TRBJ2-2; V: TRBV7-6; size: -; D: -; CDR3: CASRATGELFF; DNA: TGTGCCAGCCGCGCCACCGGGGAGCTGTTTTTT
J: TRBJ1-5; V: TRBV6-6; size: -; D: -; CDR3: CASSQRDGRSNQPQHF; DNA: TGTGCCAGCAGTCAGAGGGACGGCCGTTCCAATCAGCCCCAGCATTTT
J: TRBJ1-4; V: TRBV28; size: -; D: -; CDR3: CASSLKTGYF; DNA: TGTGCCAGCAGTTTAAAGACAGGCTATTTT
J: TRBJ2-3; V: TRBV6-1; size: -; D: TRBD1; CDR3: CASSAHHGQGGTDTQYF; DNA: TGTGCCAGCAGTGCCCACCACGGACAGGGAGGCACAGATACGCAGTATTTT
J: TRBJ1-4; V: TRBV27; size: -; D: -; CDR3: CASSLGPADEKLFF; DNA: TGTGCCAGCAGTTTAGGCCCCGCGGACGAAAAACTGTTTTTT
J: TRBJ1-2; V: TRBV9; size: -; D: -; CDR3: CASSVEGERGYTF; DNA: TGTGCCAGCAGCGTAGAGGGGGAACGTGGCTACACCTTC
J: TRBJ1-1; V: TRBV28; size: -; D: TRBD1; CDR3: CASTWGDRGRNTEAFF; DNA: TGTGCCAGCACCTGGGGGGACAGGGGGCGCAACACTGAAGCTTTCTTT
J: TRBJ2-7; V: TRBV7-2; size: -; D: TRBD2; CDR3: CASSSRLAGGEYF; DNA: TGTGCCAGCAGCTCCCGCCTAGCGGGGGGAGAGTACTTC
J: TRBJ2-2; V: TRBV30; size: -; D: TRBD2; CDR3: CALGQSGVPGELFF; DNA: TGTGCCTTAGGGCAGAGCGGGGTTCCCGGGGAGCTGTTTTTT
J: TRBJ2-1; V: TRBV19; size: -; D: TRBD1; CDR3: CASSIGGQGANEQFF; DNA: TGTGCCAGTAGTATAGGGGGACAGGGGGCAAATGAGCAGTTCTTC
J: TRBJ2-6; V: TRBV5-5; size: -; D: -; CDR3: CASSLALDRLSGANVLTF; DNA: TGTGCCAGCAGCTTAGCACTAGACAGACTGTCTGGGGCCAACGTCCTGACTTTC
J: TRBJ1-1; V: TRBV7-2; size: -; D: -; CDR3: CASRVDSPEAFF; DNA: TGTGCCAGCAGAGTGGACAGCCCTGAAGCTTTCTTT
J: TRBJ1-4; V: TRBV2; size: -; D: -; CDR3: CASSARRTRDEKLFF; DNA: TGTGCCAGCAGTGCCCGACGGACCCGGGATGAAAAACTGTTTTTT
J: TRBJ2-1; V: TRBV9; size: -; D: TRBD2; CDR3: CASSVISGSDEQFF; DNA: TGTGCCAGCAGCGTAATAAGCGGGAGTGATGAGCAGTTCTTC
J: TRBJ1-1; V: TRBV6-5; size: -; D: -; CDR3: CASSYLARSYEAFF; DNA: TGTGCCAGCAGTTACCTGGCACGCAGTTATGAAGCTTTCTTT
J: TRBJ2-1; V: TRBV18; size: -; D: -; CDR3: CASSPTGVSSYNEQFF; DNA: TGTGCCAGCTCACCAACGGGTGTAAGCTCCTACAATGAGCAGTTCTTC
J: TRBJ2-1; V: TRBV5-6; size: -; D: TRBD2; CDR3: CASSLTLADYNEQFF; DNA: TGTGCCAGCAGCTTGACACTAGCGGACTACAATGAGCAGTTCTTC
J: TRBJ1-4; V: TRBV13; size: -; D: -; CDR3: CASSRGTEKLFF; DNA: TGTGCCAGCAGCCGAGGAACTGAAAAACTGTTTTTT
J: TRBJ2-5; V: TRBV4-3; size: -; D: TRBD2; CDR3: CASSQGSGPGGETQYF; DNA: TGCGCCAGCAGCCAGGGTAGCGGGCCCGGAGGAGAGACCCAGTACTTC
J: TRBJ1-1; V: TRBV9; size: -; D: -; CDR3: CASSVKGQDTEAFF; DNA: TGTGCCAGCAGCGTAAAGGGGCAGGACACTGAAGCTTTCTTT
J: TRBJ2-7; V: TRBV27; size: -; D: TRBD2; CDR3: CASSITSGAFYEQYF; DNA: TGTGCCAGCAGTATAACTAGCGGGGCTTTTTACGAGCAGTACTTC
J: TRBJ1-2; V: TRBV7-9; size: once; D: -; CDR3: CASSPDPGRSSYGYTF; DNA: TGTGCCAGCAGCCCAGACCCTGGGAGGAGCAGCTATGGCTACACCTTC
J: TRBJ2-2; V: TRBV11-3; size: -; D: TRBD2; CDR3: CASSLILAGVDGELFF; DNA: TGTGCCAGCAGCTTAATCCTAGCGGGAGTGGACGGGGAGCTGTTTTTT
J: TRBJ2-3; V: TRBV6-4; size: -; D: -; CDR3: CASSVRGESDTQYF; DNA: TGTGCCAGCAGTGTCCGGGGAGAGTCAGATACGCAGTATTTT
J: TRBJ1-1; V: TRBV27; size: -; D: -; CDR3: CASSRGRGTEAFF; DNA: TGTGCCAGCAGCCGGGGGCGGGGCACTGAAGCTTTCTTT
J: TRBJ1-5; V: TRBV5-6; size: -; D: TRBD1; CDR3: CASTPGGPYSNQPQHF; DNA: TGTGCCAGCACCCCAGGGGGCCCATATAGCAATCAGCCCCAGCATTTT
J: TRBJ1-1; V: TRBV11-2; size: few; D: -; CDR3: CASSLQGNTEAFF; DNA: TGTGCCAGCAGCCTGCAGGGGAACACTGAAGCTTTCTTT
J: TRBJ1-1; V: TRBV2; size: -; D: -; CDR3: CASSEAKYPDTNTEAFF; DNA: TGTGCCAGCAGTGAAGCTAAGTATCCGGACACCAACACTGAAGCTTTCTTT
J: TRBJ1-2; V: TRBV7-9; size: -; D: TRBD1; CDR3: CASSPQGGDGYTF; DNA: TGTGCCAGCAGCCCTCAGGGGGGGGATGGCTACACCTTC
J: TRBJ2-1; V: TRBV5-6; size: -; D: TRBD1; CDR3: CASSNRDRALYNEQFF; DNA: TGTGCCAGCAGCAACCGGGACAGGGCCTTGTACAATGAGCAGTTCTTC